The clone carrying this T cell receptor beta chain appeared a few times. Its target is unknown. This entry comes from a study of lymphopenia after photon versus proton radiotherapy. General observations from the study: Post-nadir diversity loss with photons came from oligoclonal expansion, particularly CD8+ Temra cells. Survival link was tested only in deceased patients; proton benefit remains a possibility. Photon-treated patients lost naive T cells and TCR diversity; proton-treated stayed stable.

Profiled with immunoSEQ multiplex PCR; TCRdb holds only in-frame clones, not every one. The sample contains 25,000 to 40,000 clones, over 75% of which appear only once. The source was peripheral blood, collected from a patient treated with proton-based radiotherapy. This TCR derives from a woman aged 70 to 79 with pancreatic cancer.

DNA of the CDR3: TGTGCCAGCAGCTTAAACTTCGAGCAGTACTTC. Encoded protein: CASSLNFEQYF. The chain employs TRBV5-8 and TRBJ2-7; D gene ambiguous. The CDR3 sequence is 11 residues long. V was cut by 2 bases and J by 6 bases, with 6 bases left in between. Germline CDR1 is SGHTS and CDR2 is YDEGEE.